These T cell receptor beta chains were read from a single sample in a study of CD8+ T cells in alopecia areata. The method was immunoSEQ multiplex PCR; TCRdb's version includes in-frame clones alone and lacks a portion of them. The sample gives 55,000 to 70,000 clones, 40% to 50% of which show up once; approximately 18% is in the top ten. The sequencing here drew on CD8+ T cells sorted from blood, taken at week 0. Every receptor here comes from a human donor with alopecia areata. Each CDR3 is given with its conserved first and last residue. Each record gives: J gene, D gene, V gene, clone size, CDR3 DNA, CDR3 protein. D genes are given only for firm matches. Rows give clone size only sometimes, using once, few, many, or a class for an expanded clone.

TRBJ1-4 | . | TRBV9 | few | TGTGCCAGCAGCACCCGGGACGGGAATGAAAAACTGTTTTTT | CASSTRDGNEKLFF
TRBJ2-1 | TRBD2 | TRBV4-3 | few | TGCGCCAGCAGCGGGGGACTAGCGGAGAATGAGCAGTTCTTC | CASSGGLAENEQFF
TRBJ2-7 | TRBD1 | TRBV15 | . | TGTGCCACCAGCAGCCCCGGGACAGGGGCCTACGAGCAGTACTTC | CATSSPGTGAYEQYF
TRBJ2-4 | TRBD1 | TRBV5-1 | few | TGTGCCAGCAGCCAGTCAGGACAGGAAGAAAACATTCAGTACTTC | CASSQSGQEENIQYF
TRBJ2-4 | . | TRBV15 | . | TGTGCCACCAGCAGAGAGGTACAGGGACGAAACATTCAGTACTTC | CATSREVQGRNIQYF
TRBJ2-3 | TRBD2 | TRBV5-1 | . | TGCGCCAGCAGCTTGGCTTTCGGGGGAGGGCCAGATACGCAGTATTTT | CASSLAFGGGPDTQYF
TRBJ2-3 | TRBD2 | TRBV15 | . | TGTGCCACCAGCAGAGGTTCTAGCGGGCCATACACAGATACGCAGTATTTT | CATSRGSSGPYTDTQYF
TRBJ1-2 | . | TRBV29-1 | few | TGCAGCGTCCTGTCAGGTGTTGGGGCTTCAGGTGGCTACACCTTC | CSVLSGVGASGGYTF
TRBJ2-7 | . | TRBV27 | . | TGTGCCAGCAGTTTAGGCGGACGTGAAAGGGAGCAGTACTTC | CASSLGGREREQYF
TRBJ2-7 | . | TRBV30 | . | TGTGCCTGGGGTTCGGGACACCCCTACGAGCAGTACTTC | CAWGSGHPYEQYF
TRBJ2-5 | TRBD1 | TRBV7-9 | . | TGTGCCAGCAGCACCCGGGACAGGGGGGAAGAGACCCAGTACTTC | CASSTRDRGEETQYF
TRBJ2-2 | . | TRBV5-1 | . | TGCGCCAGCAGAGCGGACACCGGGGAGCTGTTTTTT | CASRADTGELFF
TRBJ2-3 | TRBD2 | TRBV4-1 | . | TGCGCCAGCAGCCAGGTGGGACTAGTCACAGATACGCAGTATTTT | CASSQVGLVTDTQYF
TRBJ1-1 | . | TRBV11-2 | few | TGTGCCAGCAGCTTAGGGTCTGAAGCTTTCTTT | CASSLGSEAFF
TRBJ2-3 | TRBD2 | TRBV6-1 | few | TGTGCCAGCACAGGACTAGCGGGAGGTCGAGATACGCAGTATTTT | CASTGLAGGRDTQYF
TRBJ2-7 | . | TRBV30 | . | TGTGCCTGGAGCCTGACAGGATTTGGCGAGCAGTACTTC | CAWSLTGFGEQYF
TRBJ2-7 | . | TRBV29-1 | . | TGCAGCGTCCGGGACCCAGACTACGAGCAGTACTTC | CSVRDPDYEQYF
TRBJ2-3 | . | TRBV4-3 | few | TGCGCCAGCAGTCAACGGGGCGCGGATGCAGATACGCAGTATTTT | CASSQRGADADTQYF
TRBJ1-2 | TRBD1 | TRBV4-1 | . | TGCGCCAGCAGCGGAGCCCCGGACAGGGTCTATGGCTACACCTTC | CASSGAPDRVYGYTF
TRBJ1-2 | . | TRBV5-6 | . | TGTGCCAGCAGCGGGGAGGGGAACAACGGCTACACCTTC | CASSGEGNNGYTF
TRBJ1-2 | . | TRBV29-1 | . | TGCAGCGTTGGTTCCTACACCTTC | CSVGSYTF
TRBJ1-4 | . | TRBV4-1 | . | TGCGCCAGCTGGGGGGGCGGAAAACTGTTTTTT | CASWGGGKLFF
TRBJ1-5 | . | TRBV27 | . | TGTGCCAGCAGGGCCAGAGGTAGCAATCAGCCCCAGCATTTT | CASRARGSNQPQHF
TRBJ2-5 | TRBD2 | TRBV6-5 | few | TGTGCCAGCAGTTTTTCTAGCGGGAGTGGTGAGACCCAGTACTTC | CASSFSSGSGETQYF
TRBJ2-7 | . | TRBV10-3 | few | TGTGCCATCAGTGAGTCGGGTTACGAGCAGTACTTC | CAISESGYEQYF
TRBJ1-2 | TRBD1 | TRBV6-5 | once | TGTGCCAGCAGTTACCTACAGGGGGAGAAGGATGGCTACACCTTC | CASSYLQGEKDGYTF
TRBJ2-3 | TRBD2 | TRBV7-9 | . | TGTGCCAGCAGCTTCATAGCGGGAGGCGAGGGAGTGAGCACAGATACGCAGTATTTT | CASSFIAGGEGVSTDTQYF
TRBJ2-1 | . | TRBV7-9 | . | TGTGCCAGCAGCTTTCAAAGGAGCAATGAGCAGTTCTTC | CASSFQRSNEQFF
TRBJ1-1 | . | TRBV7-9 | few | TGTGCCAGCAGCTCCACTGAAGCTTTCTTT | CASSSTEAFF
TRBJ2-2 | TRBD2 | TRBV4-2 | . | TGTGCCAGCAGCCAAGATAGGAGTGTAGCGGGAGTGGCCGGGGAGCTGTTTTTT | CASSQDRSVAGVAGELFF
TRBJ2-7 | . | TRBV2 | few | TGTGCCAGCACCCCCAGTAGTTACGAGCAGTACTTC | CASTPSSYEQYF
TRBJ1-2 | . | TRBV13 | . | TGTGCCAGCAGCTTTGGGGGTAGCTATGGCTACACCTTC | CASSFGGSYGYTF
TRBJ2-7 | TRBD2 | TRBV2 | . | TGTGCCAGCAAGGTGGGGACTAGCGGGATCTACGAGCAGTACTTC | CASKVGTSGIYEQYF
TRBJ2-5 | . | TRBV4-1 | few | TGCGCCAGCAGCCAAGATCCCCTGGGGCCACGGGAGACCCAGTACTTC | CASSQDPLGPRETQYF
TRBJ1-2 | TRBD1 | TRBV9 | . | TGTGCCAGCAGCGCGACAGGGAACTATGGCTACACCTTC | CASSATGNYGYTF
TRBJ2-5 | TRBD2 | TRBV7-3 | . | TGTGCCAGCAGCGCCGGGACTAGCGGGGACCAAGAGACCCAGTACTTC | CASSAGTSGDQETQYF
TRBJ2-7 | TRBD2 | TRBV7-9 | once | TGTGCCAGCAGCTTAAGCGCGGGAGGCTCCTACGAGCAGTACTTC | CASSLSAGGSYEQYF
TRBJ2-7 | TRBD1 | TRBV7-9 | . | TGTGCCAGCAGCGTCTCAGGGGGCTACAGGAACGAGCAGTACTTC | CASSVSGGYRNEQYF
TRBJ2-2 | TRBD2 | TRBV29-1 | . | TGCAGCGTTGAAGGGGTAGCGGGAGATCGGGACACCGGGGAGCTGTTTTTT | CSVEGVAGDRDTGELFF
TRBJ1-4 | TRBD1 | TRBV9 | . | TGTGCCAGCAGCGTCCAGGGGGCTGGTGAAAAACTGTTTTTT | CASSVQGAGEKLFF
TRBJ1-4 | . | TRBV7-9 | . | TGTGCCAGCAGCCCTACAGGACCCCTTCGGGCTGAAAAACTGTTTTTT | CASSPTGPLRAEKLFF
TRBJ2-5 | . | TRBV15 | few | TGTGCCACCAGCAGACCGGAACAAGAGACCCAGTACTTC | CATSRPEQETQYF
TRBJ2-3 | TRBD2 | TRBV9 | medium-sized | TGTGCCAGCAGCCCAGGACTAGCGGGAGGGCCCACAGATACGCAGTATTTT | CASSPGLAGGPTDTQYF
TRBJ1-4 | . | TRBV2 | many | TGTGCCAGCAGTGACAGGGTCTCTAATGAAAAACTGTTTTTT | CASSDRVSNEKLFF
TRBJ2-7 | . | TRBV6-4 | few | TGTGCCAGCAGTGAAGCAGAAGGACTACCCTACGAGCAGTACTTC | CASSEAEGLPYEQYF
TRBJ2-1 | . | TRBV6-1 | few | TGTGCCAGCAGTTTCCCCCGCAATGAGCAGTTCTTC | CASSFPRNEQFF
TRBJ2-3 | TRBD1 | TRBV9 | . | TGTGCCAGCAGCAGCGGGACAGGGGGCCTGGGGGATACGCAGTATTTT | CASSSGTGGLGDTQYF
TRBJ2-2 | . | TRBV25-1 | few | TGTGCCAGCGGCCCCGGGGAATCCGGGGAGCTGTTTTTT | CASGPGESGELFF
TRBJ2-7 | . | TRBV4-1 | . | TGCGCCAGCAGCCAAGGGCAAAGGGCCGGCGAGCAGTACTTC | CASSQGQRAGEQYF
TRBJ2-1 | TRBD2 | TRBV29-1 | . | TGCAGCGTTGAGGCGGGGGGTTCCTACAATGAGCAGTTCTTC | CSVEAGGSYNEQFF
TRBJ2-7 | TRBD2 | TRBV29-1 | . | TGCAGCATCTCTAGCGGGCCCTCCTACGAGCAGTACTTC | CSISSGPSYEQYF
TRBJ2-7 | TRBD2 | TRBV9 | . | TGTGCCAGCAGCCCTAGCGGGAGGGCCGACGAGCAGTACTTC | CASSPSGRADEQYF
TRBJ2-7 | TRBD1 | TRBV30 | . | TGTGCCTGGAGTCACCGGGACAGGGGATCCCACGAGCAGTACTTC | CAWSHRDRGSHEQYF
TRBJ2-4 | . | TRBV19 | few | TGTGCCAGTAGTCACAGGGATAGGGACATTCAGTACTTC | CASSHRDRDIQYF
TRBJ2-2 | . | TRBV7-2 | once | TGTGCCAGCATCCCAGGGCCTCGGCATGCGGACAACTTCTTACGGGAGCTGTTTTTT | CASIPGPRHADNFLRELFF
TRBJ1-1 | . | TRBV6-5 | once | TGTGCCAGCAATCTAAAGAGGGGCCTCTACACTGAAGCTTTCTTT | CASNLKRGLYTEAFF